The clone carrying this TCR beta chain has only a few counts. Its antigen is currently unknown. The sample is drawn from a study of T cell repertoires in cytomegalovirus infection. As for the study in general: Newly reported HLA-C-restricted and thoroughly characterized HLA-B-restricted CMV epitopes were employed. Public TCR beta signatures marked donors with CMV infection and the matching HLA. The study's findings and limits: CMV-specific TCR beta clonotypes restricted by HLA-C were the ones dominating the ex vivo response. Cumulative public TCR beta family frequency identified carriers of CMV plus the relevant HLA.

V shed 5 bases and J shed 4 bases, with 19 bases lying between them. Germline V gene lookup returns CDR1 MNHEY and CDR2 SMNVEV (reference sequence). The CDR3 sequence is 16 residues long. Each CDR3 protein gets one entry after TCRdb re-called the reads with MiXCR. The table shows about 900,000 distinct CDR3 sequences, with 31% occurring only once. Sequencing used cultured CD8+ T cells from PBMCs, obtained from culture after CMV antigen stimulation. This clonotype was sampled from a human donor in good health (CMV status not recorded). Some clones in this sample may be carry-over from other donors' samples. This chain links TRBV27 with TRBJ2-3, with D tentatively TRBD2 (5 bases). The CDR3 loop reads CASSPRGPSRPDTQYF. The CDR3 region has the DNA TGTGCCAGCAGTCCCCGAGGGCCGTCAAGGCCAGATACGCAGTATTTT.